Sequencing of this TCR beta chain was carried out in a study of T cells in Graves' hyperthyroidism and ophthalmopathy. The wider study: Peripheral blood was obtained at initial diagnosis, preceding any treatment.

A remark on this clonotype: Its antigen is not identified.

Fresh peripheral blood, 10 ml, yielded the PBMCs. Study-wide results and limits: A model of 13 V-J pairs discriminated ophthalmopathy from stable hyperthyroidism. Most expanded thyroid clonotypes above 0.001 recurred in blood.

Amplification of TCR beta CDR3 regions used RNA as the template. A first-round RT-PCR of the TCR CDR3 used the HTBI primer set. Each CDR3 protein is one row after TCRdb ran MiXCR on the multiplex PCR reads. The sample consists of about 260,000 distinct CDR3 sequences, about a sixth of them appearing once. Germline CDR1 and CDR2: LGHDT and YNNKEL (reference sequence). The CDR3 sequence is 16 residues long. J gave up 4 bases and V 3 bases, and 5 bases lay outside the gene matches. Sequenced input: blood. The TCR was taken from a woman in her late teens or twenties with Graves' ophthalmopathy. This chain uses TRBV3-1 with TRBJ2-4; 11 bases line up with TRBD2. This CDR3 is CASSHMTSGAKNIQYF. The CDR3 nucleotides are TGTGCCAGCAGCCACATGACTAGCGGGGCTAAAAACATTCAGTACTTC.